The sequence of this T cell receptor beta chain was determined in a study of T-cell memory formation after mild COVID-19 (dated by TCRdb to 2020 to 2023). The study in broad terms: TCR sequence clusters from the two donors were found to be largely donor specific. In a couple of donors, T-cell clones that expanded and contracted after mild COVID-19 were tracked by sequencing TCRalpha and TCRbeta repertoires over time. Two young, previously healthy adult volunteers made up the cohort, one male and one female.

Ficoll-Paque density gradient centrifugation was the method used to isolate PBMCs. Study-wide findings and limitations: Some responding clones were detected in pre-infection memory, which suggested that pre-existing cross-reactive memory T cells had joined the SARS-CoV-2 response. Contracting CD4+ clones appeared mostly in the CM and EM memory subsets, whereas CD8+ clones were enriched in EMRA. From day 15 to 85, contracting clones showed balanced CD4/CD8 phenotypes, whereas a second wave of clones that expanded from day 15 to 37 leaned towards CD4+. The study covered only a couple of mild cases, and larger cohorts including severe cases with pre-infection samples were considered necessary. The second-wave clones that peaked on day 37 were not confirmed to be SARS-CoV-2 specific.

V is reduced by 6 bases and J by 5 bases, leaving a spacing of 10 bases between them. The CDR3 numbers 13 residues from cysteine through phenylalanine. Only CDR3 DNA remains: 39 bases, in frame from the first base. According to the germline V gene, CDR1 reads SGHVS and CDR2 reads FNYEAQ. Sequenced on an Illumina NovaSeq 6000. TCRalpha and TCRbeta cDNA libraries were built by 5'RACE with constant-segment primers, adding sample barcodes and unique molecular identifiers. RNA was extracted from every sample with Trizol reagent. Libraries were amplified in two PCR steps, with a second sample barcode and Illumina TruSeq adapters added in the second step. Libraries were sequenced on an Illumina NovaSeq with 2 x 150 bp paired-end reads. The authors processed their data as follows. The reads were demultiplexed and collapsed into UMI-guided consensus sequences using migec v1.2.7. Using mixcr v2.1.11, UMI consensuses were aligned to TRA and TRB V and J templates and then assembled into clonotypes. A clonotype was counted as expanded or contracted only when both edgeR and NoisET called the clonotype significant, with the noise models trained on biological replicates. For edgeR calls, a false discovery rate-adjusted p below 0.01 and a log2 fold-change threshold of 1 were applied. As an exploratory analysis of dynamics, max-normalized trajectories of the 1000 most abundant clonotypes were examined by PCA with hierarchical clustering. Separately sequenced CD4+ and CD8+ repertoires were used to assign a CD4 or CD8 phenotype to each responding clone. TCRdb reran the public reads through fastp at Q25 and MiXCR, keeping productive beta chains. Every distinct CDR3 protein forms one entry, paired with its most common genes and DNA. In this record, the V and J calls reflect TCRdb's handling and not the investigators' own analysis. The sample table shows about 270,000 distinct CDR3 sequences, and roughly 18% are seen once. Roughly 23% of the sample belongs to the ten largest clones.

Ten or more counts support this clonotype. Its antigen is still unknown. The record has no base qualities; no much larger clone is one base away. The V and J segments used are TRBV7-6 and TRBJ2-2, and perhaps TRBD2 as D gene, on 5 matching bases. Material: PBMCs or a T cell subset sorted from them (not recorded which). This clonotype was obtained from a man aged 18 to 30 who had mild COVID-19 (a few samples of this study predate the infection). The sample titles of this study are shuffled in the database, so cell type and time point are left out; the donor was told from shared clones. The sequence in DNA is TGTGCCAGCAGTTTACGAGGGACCGGGGAGCTGTTTTTT. Translated, this is CASSLRGTGELFF.